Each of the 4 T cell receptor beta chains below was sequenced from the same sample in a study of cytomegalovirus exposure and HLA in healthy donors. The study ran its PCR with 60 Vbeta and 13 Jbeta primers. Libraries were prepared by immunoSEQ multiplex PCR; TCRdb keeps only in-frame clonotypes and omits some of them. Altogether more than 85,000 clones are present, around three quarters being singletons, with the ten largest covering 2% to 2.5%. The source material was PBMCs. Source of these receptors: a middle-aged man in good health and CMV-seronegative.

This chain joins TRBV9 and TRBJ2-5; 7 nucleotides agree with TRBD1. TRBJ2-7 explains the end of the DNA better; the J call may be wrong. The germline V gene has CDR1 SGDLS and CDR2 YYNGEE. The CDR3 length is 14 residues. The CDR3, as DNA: TGTGCCAGCAGCCCTCGGGACAGTTCCTACGAGCAGTACTTC. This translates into CASSPRDSSYEQYF.

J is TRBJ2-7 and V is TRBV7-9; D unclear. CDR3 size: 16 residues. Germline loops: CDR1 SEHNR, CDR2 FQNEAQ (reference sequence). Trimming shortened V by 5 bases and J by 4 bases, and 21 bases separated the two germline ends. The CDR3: CASSPLPSIFSYEQYF. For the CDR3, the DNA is TGTGCCAGCAGCCCCCTACCCTCGATCTTCTCTTACGAGCAGTACTTC.

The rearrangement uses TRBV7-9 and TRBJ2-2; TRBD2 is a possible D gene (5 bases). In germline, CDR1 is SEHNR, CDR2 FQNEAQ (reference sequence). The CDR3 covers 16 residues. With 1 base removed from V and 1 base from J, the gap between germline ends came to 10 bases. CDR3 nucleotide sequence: TGTGCCAGCAGCTTAGGTTCGGGAAGGAACACCGGGGAGCTGTTTTTT. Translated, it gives CASSLGSGRNTGELFF.

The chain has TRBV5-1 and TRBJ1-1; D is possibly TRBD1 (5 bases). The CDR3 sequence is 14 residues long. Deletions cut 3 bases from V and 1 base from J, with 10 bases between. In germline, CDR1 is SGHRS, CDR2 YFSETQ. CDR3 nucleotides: TGCGCCAGCAGCTCGTGGCAGGGGAACACTGAAGCTTTCTTT. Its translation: CASSSWQGNTEAFF.